These 16 T cell receptor beta chains came from one sample sequenced in a study of blood T cell repertoires in COVID-19. The method was immunoSEQ multiplex PCR; TCRdb's version includes in-frame clones alone and lacks a portion of them. The sample lists around 260,000 clones; roughly 84% were seen once. Sequenced material: peripheral blood. The receptors derive from a man in his fifties or sixties with acute or convalescent COVID-19.

The V call is TRBV4-1, the J call TRBJ2-1, with a possible D match to TRBD2 (6 bases). The CDR3 spans 15 residues. Looked up from germline, CDR1 is MGHRA and CDR2 is YSYEKL. Trimming took off 1 base at V and 7 bases at J, with 14 bases between the two ends. The DNA of the CDR3 is TGCGCCAGCAGCCAAGGAGGTCTAGCGCGAAATGAGCAGTTCTTC. Encoded protein: CASSQGGLARNEQFF.

CDR3 coding DNA: TGTGCCAGCAGTTATAGGGGGCTGAACACTGAAGCTTTCTTT. Residues: CASSYRGLNTEAFF. The rearrangement joins TRBV6-5 to TRBJ1-1; 7 nucleotides agree with TRBD1. Germline CDR1 MNHEY, CDR2 SVGAGI. V dropped 3 bases and J dropped 0; count of bases not matched to a gene: 1. The CDR3 covers 14 residues.

The chain uses TRBV11-3 and TRBJ2-2, with a tentative D call TRBD2 (6 bases). Germline CDR1 is SGHNT and CDR2 is YENEEA. Trimming pared 5 bases from V and 4 bases from J, leaving 17 bases between. This CDR3 comprises 16 residues. The chain's CDR3 is CASSLSRWGVTGELFF. CDR3 sequence (DNA): TGTGCCAGCAGCCTCAGTCGTTGGGGGGTCACCGGGGAGCTGTTTTTT.

The rearrangement uses TRBV3-1 (or the pseudogene TRBV3-2) and TRBJ2-6; 12 bases agree with TRBD2. CDR3 length: 20 residues. Germline lookup yields CDR1 LGHDT and CDR2 YNNKEL (reference sequence). With 2 bases clipped from V and 0 bases from J, the junction kept 8 bases outside the gene matches. The CDR3 nucleotides are TGTGCCAGCAGCCAATACGTCCCGGGACTAGCGGGCTCTGGGGCCAACGTCCTGACTTTC. Its protein is CASSQYVPGLAGSGANVLTF.

Written as DNA, the CDR3 is TGTGCCACTACCCGCCCAGGACTAGCGGCAGATACGCAGTATTTT. Encoded protein: CATTRPGLAADTQYF. This sequence joins TRBV15 and TRBJ2-3, with 10 bases that match TRBD2. Germline CDR1 is LNHNV and CDR2 is YYDKDF (reference sequence). The CDR3 runs to 15 residues. V lost 9 bases and J lost 4; bases outside the gene matches: 10.

CDR3 sequence (DNA): TGTGCCAGCAGGTCGACAGGGGATGAGCAGTTCTTC. Translated, it gives CASRSTGDEQFF. The V call is TRBV28, the J call TRBJ2-1, with 8 nucleotides matching TRBD1. Per the germline V gene, CDR1 is MDHEN and CDR2 is SYDVKM. V dropped 6 bases and J dropped 8; count of bases not matched to a gene: 3. The CDR3 totals 12 residues. Drawing the rest from reference TRBV28 and TRBJ2-1, the complete variable domain is DVKVTQSSRYLVKRTGEKVFLECVQDMDHENMFWYRQDPGLGLRLIYFSYDVKMKEKGDIPEGYSVSREKKERFSLILESASTNQTSMYLCASRSTGDEQFFGPGTRLTVL.

The chain employs TRBV6-6 and TRBJ1-3, with D unresolved. This CDR3 is 15 amino acids long. V lost 2 bases, J lost 0 bases, and 8 bases lay in between. Germline CDR1 MNHNY, CDR2 SVGAGI (reference sequence). The CDR3 region is CASSYASSSGNTIYF. The CDR3 DNA is TGTGCCAGCAGTTACGCCTCTAGCTCTGGAAACACCATATATTTT.

This chain connects TRBV5-8 to TRBJ2-7; D is possibly TRBD1 (6 bases). The CDR3 runs to 16 residues. Per germline, CDR1 SGHTS and CDR2 YDEGEE. V dropped 5 bases and J dropped 5 bases, with 23 bases sitting between them. In DNA form, the CDR3 reads TGTGCCAGCAGTTTTTTTACCGGGACACGGGGCCACGAGCAGTACTTC. Translating it yields CASSFFTGTRGHEQYF.

This chain connects TRBV5-1 to TRBJ2-2; 9 bases align to TRBD1. The CDR3 sequence is 16 residues long. The germline V gene encodes CDR1 SGHRS and CDR2 YFSETQ. V dropped 4 bases and J dropped 1; count of bases not matched to a gene: 5. This chain's CDR3 is CASSGHRGQNTGELFF. The CDR3 DNA is TGCGCCAGCAGCGGCCACAGGGGGCAGAACACCGGGGAGCTGTTTTTT.

The J gene is TRBJ2-7, the V gene TRBV7-6; perhaps TRBD2 as D (6 bases). The CDR3 runs to 15 residues. Germline CDR1 reads SGHVS; CDR2 reads FNYEAQ. V gave up 5 bases and J gave up 3 bases, with 17 bases separating them. In DNA, the CDR3 is TGTGCCAGCAGCCCCCTAGCGCAACGTCTCTACGAGCAGTACTTC. Amino acids: CASSPLAQRLYEQYF.

This sequence joins TRBV21-1 and TRBJ2-1; the table's D call TRBD2 went unverified against the DNA. TRBV21-1 is classified as a pseudogene. The CDR3 has 18 amino acids. The CDR3 spells CASSTLVLAGGPRGEQFF. For the CDR3, the DNA is TGTGCCAGCAGCACCCTCGTACTAGCGGGAGGTCCAAGGGGTGAGCAGTTCTTC.

This chain connects TRBV18 to TRBJ2-1; 9 bases fit TRBD1. The CDR3 runs to 19 residues. Germline CDR1 and CDR2: KGHSH and LQKENI. V gave up 4 bases and J gave up 0 bases; unmatched junction bases: 13. The CDR3 sequence is CASSRLPGTGKSSYNEQFF. The DNA of the CDR3 is TGTGCCAGCTCACGGCTACCCGGGACAGGGAAGAGCTCCTACAATGAGCAGTTCTTC.

The V call is TRBV27, the J call TRBJ1-1, with 7 bases fitting TRBD1. V gave up 6 bases and J gave up 5 bases; unmatched junction bases: 6. CDR1 is MNHEY and CDR2 is SMNVEV in the germline V gene (reference sequence). This CDR3 has 13 amino acids. The CDR3: CASSVGGRTEAFF. The CDR3 DNA reads as TGTGCCAGCAGCGTAGGGGGCCGTACTGAAGCTTTCTTT.

V gene TRBV6-2 or TRBV6-3 combines with J gene TRBJ1-1, with 10 bases fitting TRBD1. The CDR3 loop spans 16 amino acids. V was pared by 6 bases and J by 1 base, with 8 bases of the junction left unmatched. CDR1 and CDR2 from the germline V gene are MNHEY and SVGEGT. The CDR3 sequence: CASSQDRGARNTEAFF. The CDR3 DNA reads as TGTGCCAGCAGCCAGGACAGGGGGGCCCGGAACACTGAAGCTTTCTTT.

The table lists this clone with a few counts. Other DNA sequences within the sample encode an identical CDR3. J is TRBJ1-2 and V is TRBV12-3 or TRBV12-4; possible D gene TRBD1, 5 bases. Between the trimmed V and J ends, which lost 3 bases and 2 bases, there was a span of 7 bases. The CDR3 has 13 residues. For the CDR3, the DNA is TGTGCCAGCAGTTTGGGGCAGAACTATGGCTACACCTTC. It is translated as CASSLGQNYGYTF.

The chain employs TRBV6-5 and TRBJ2-5; D is possibly TRBD2 (6 bases). The germline V gene encodes CDR1 MNHEY and CDR2 SVGAGI. This CDR3 is 13 amino acids long. Trimming pared 11 bases from V and 6 bases from J, leaving 19 bases between. The CDR3 is CAAGRMAVKTQYF. The CDR3 DNA reads as TGTGCCGCGGGGAGGATGGCCGTGAAGACCCAGTACTTC.